Below are 9 T cell receptor beta chains sequenced from a single sample in a study of T cell responses to AZD1222 COVID-19 vaccine. The repertoire was sequenced with immunoSEQ multiplex PCR; TCRdb's copy has only in-frame clones and lacks some. The profile shows tens of thousands of clones, roughly nine tenths of them singletons. Material: peripheral blood, obtained 28 days after the second AZD1222 dose. The receptors here all came from an adult who received the AZD1222 COVID-19 vaccine.

This chain connects TRBV19 to TRBJ2-4; D is tentatively TRBD1 or TRBD2 (5 bases each). The CDR3 loop spans 15 amino acids. Trimming left V 5 bases short and J 0 bases short, with 11 bases between. Germline V CDR1 and CDR2: LNHDA, SQIVND (reference sequence). The CDR3 coding sequence is TGTGCCAGTAGTGTCGGGACGATAGCCAAAAACATTCAGTACTTC. This sequence encodes CASSVGTIAKNIQYF.

The chain carries TRBV11-2 and TRBJ2-7; 9 bases match TRBD2. Germline CDR1 and CDR2: SGHAT and FQNNGV. J gave up 3 bases and V 4 bases, and 10 bases lay outside the gene matches. This CDR3 has 16 amino acids. This CDR3 reads CASSSRGGTSLYEQYF. In DNA form, the CDR3 reads TGTGCCAGCAGCTCCCGGGGTGGGACTAGCCTCTACGAGCAGTACTTC.

V is TRBV6-5 and J is TRBJ2-3; 10 bases line up with TRBD1. V gave up 6 bases and J gave up 3 bases; unmatched junction bases: 6. This CDR3 spans 15 amino acids. Per the germline V gene, CDR1 is MNHEY and CDR2 is SVGAGI. The CDR3 coding sequence is TGTGCCAGCAGCTGGGACAGGGGCGCAACAGATACGCAGTATTTT. Translating gives CASSWDRGATDTQYF.

CDR3 region: CASSSQGLADTQYF. CDR3 nucleotides: TGTGCCAGCAGTTCCCAGGGGTTAGCAGATACGCAGTATTTT. V is TRBV28 and J is TRBJ2-3; a weak D match, TRBD1 (6 bases). Germline CDR1 MDHEN, CDR2 SYDVKM. The CDR3 sequence is 14 residues long. V was trimmed by 4 bases and J by 4 bases, leaving 12 bases between them.

The rearrangement links TRBV4-3 to TRBJ1-3, with D unresolved. V lost 0 bases and J lost 2, with 8 bases in between. Per the germline V gene, CDR1 is LGHNA and CDR2 is YSLEER. The length of the CDR3 is 15 residues. DNA for the CDR3: TGCGCCAGCAGCCAAGATGTCACAGCTGGAAACACCATATATTTT. This encodes CASSQDVTAGNTIYF.

CDR3 protein: CASSLEWVGSYSNQPQHF. The CDR3 DNA sequence: TGTGCCAGCAGCTTGGAGTGGGTCGGGTCTTATAGCAATCAGCCCCAGCATTTT. The chain has TRBV5-5 and TRBJ1-5; D gene ambiguous. CDR1 is SGHKS, CDR2 YYEKEE, per germline (reference sequence). This CDR3 is built from 18 residues. The V gene lost 0 bases and the J gene lost 0 bases, with 16 bases spanning the gap.

This rearrangement joins TRBV7-9 to TRBJ2-3; 8 bases fit TRBD1. Trimming took 5 bases from V and 3 from J; bases not matched to a gene: 7. The CDR3 is made up of 15 amino acids. CDR1 is SEHNR, CDR2 FQNEAQ, per germline (reference sequence). As DNA, the CDR3 is TGTGCCAGCAGCCCGCAGGACAGGGTGACAGATACGCAGTATTTT. It is translated as CASSPQDRVTDTQYF.

J is TRBJ1-4 and V is TRBV5-1; D remains ambiguous. V was trimmed by 0 bases and J by 6 bases, leaving 12 bases between them. This CDR3 has 15 amino acids. The germline gives CDR1 SGHRS, CDR2 YFSETQ. CDR3 bases: TGCGCCAGCAGCTTGGTCGGGGAGGGATATGAAAAACTGTTTTTT. Protein: CASSLVGEGYEKLFF.

This sequence joins TRBV7-7 and TRBJ2-1, with a tentative D call TRBD2 (6 bases). The CDR3 sequence is 16 residues long. CDR1 is SSHAT, CDR2 FNYEAQ, per germline (reference sequence). Trimming left V 5 bases short and J 1 base short, with 15 bases between. CDR3 in amino acids: CASSPSSASSYNEQFF. DNA for the CDR3: TGTGCCAGCAGCCCATCTAGCGCTTCGTCCTACAATGAGCAGTTCTTC.